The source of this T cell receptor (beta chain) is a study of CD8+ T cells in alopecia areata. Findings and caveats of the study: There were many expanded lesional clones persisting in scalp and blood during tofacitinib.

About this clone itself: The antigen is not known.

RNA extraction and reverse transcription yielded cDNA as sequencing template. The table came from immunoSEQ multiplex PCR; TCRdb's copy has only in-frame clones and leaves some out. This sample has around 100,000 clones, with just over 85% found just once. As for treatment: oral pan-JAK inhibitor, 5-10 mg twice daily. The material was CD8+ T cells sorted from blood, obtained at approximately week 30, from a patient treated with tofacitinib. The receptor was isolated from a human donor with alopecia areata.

The CDR3 DNA is TGTGCCAGCAGCAACACAGGGGAATGGGGTCAGCCCCAGCATTTT. Its protein is CASSNTGEWGQPQHF. The chain employs TRBV9 and TRBJ1-5, with 7 bases aligning to TRBD1. This CDR3 spans 15 amino acids. V lost 4 bases to trimming and J lost 6 bases; unmatched junction nucleotides: 10. CDR1 is SGDLS and CDR2 is YYNGEE in the germline V gene.